These T cell receptor beta chains were read from a single sample in a study of shared clonotypes between healthy human individuals. Measured with immunoSEQ multiplex PCR; TCRdb has only the in-frame clones, and not every one. The sample yields 550,000 to 750,000 clones, 95% to 96% seen once. What was sequenced was naive CD8+ T cells sorted from blood. These receptors originate from a woman in her 30s in good health. Each CDR3 is given with its conserved first and last residue. A D gene is named only where the DNA matches it firmly. Rows give clone size only sometimes, using once, few, many, or a class for an expanded clone.

j_gene	d_gene	v_gene	abundance	CDR3nt	CDR3aa
TRBJ2-3	TRBD2	TRBV27	-	TGTGCCAGCAGTCCTGTTGTGGCTAGCGGGACAGATACGCAGTATTTT	CASSPVVASGTDTQYF
TRBJ1-6	TRBD1	TRBV25-1	-	TGTGCCAGCAGCTGGGACAGGGAAGTAGGCGGCGGATCACCCCTCCACTTT	CASSWDREVGGGSPLHF
TRBJ2-1	TRBD2	TRBV27	-	TGTGCCAGCAGTGCACTAGCGGGAGACAATGAGCAGTTCTTC	CASSALAGDNEQFF
TRBJ2-7	TRBD2	TRBV4-2	-	TGTGCCAGCAGCCAAGAAACGGCGGGAGGGGCCTACGAGCAGTACTTC	CASSQETAGGAYEQYF
TRBJ2-7	-	TRBV28	-	TGTGCCAGCATGGACAGAGCCTACGAGCAGTACTTC	CASMDRAYEQYF
TRBJ1-4	-	TRBV27	-	TGTGCCAGCAGTTTAACCACCCAAATCGGGACACGTCTAATTAAGAGTAATGAAAAACTGTTTTTT	CASSLTTQIGTRLIKSNEKLFF
TRBJ2-5	-	TRBV5-1	-	TGCGCCAGCAGCTTGTCCTCACCGGGGCAAGAGACCCAGTACTTC	CASSLSSPGQETQYF
TRBJ2-1	-	TRBV5-1	-	TGCGCCAGCAGCTTCCCGGGACTGGAGCAGTTCTTC	CASSFPGLEQFF
TRBJ2-7	TRBD1	TRBV4-1	-	TGCGCCAGCAGCCAAGAGGCCCCTCGGACAGGGTTGGAATACGAGCAGTACTTC	CASSQEAPRTGLEYEQYF
TRBJ2-7	TRBD2	TRBV11-1	-	TGTGCCAGCAGCGTTGATAGCGGGAACTCCTACGAGCAGTACTTC	CASSVDSGNSYEQYF
TRBJ1-2	TRBD1	TRBV4-1	-	TGCGCCAGCAGCCCTACAGGGGTTCGGGGCTACACCTTC	CASSPTGVRGYTF
TRBJ1-1	TRBD1	TRBV11-2	-	TGTGCCAGCAGCTCAACACCCGGGACAGGGGCGCCGAGTGAAGCTTTCTTT	CASSSTPGTGAPSEAFF
TRBJ1-5	-	TRBV7-6	-	TGTGCCAGCAGCTTATTGGGGGCTAATCAGCCCCAGCATTTT	CASSLLGANQPQHF
TRBJ2-7	-	TRBV19	-	TGTGCCAGTAGTATAGGGATCTCGAGGATCGAGCAGTACTTC	CASSIGISRIEQYF
TRBJ1-4	-	TRBV5-4	-	TGTGCCAGCGGTAGATGGGGCCGTAATGAAAAACTGTTTTTT	CASGRWGRNEKLFF
TRBJ2-2	-	TRBV4-1	once	TGCGCCAGCAGCCAAGCGGGGAACACCGGGGAGCTGTTTTTT	CASSQAGNTGELFF
TRBJ2-7	TRBD1	TRBV28	-	TGTGCCAGCAGTTTAACAGGGGTCAATTCCCACGAGCAGTACTTC	CASSLTGVNSHEQYF
TRBJ1-3	TRBD1	TRBV5-1	-	TGCGCCAGCAGCTTGGGGGACAGGGGCTCTGGAAACACCATATATTTT	CASSLGDRGSGNTIYF
TRBJ1-2	TRBD1	TRBV27	-	TGTGCCAGCAGTTCTTGGACAGGCTATGGCTACACCTTC	CASSSWTGYGYTF
TRBJ2-5	TRBD1	TRBV28	-	TGTGCCAGTAAGACAAGGACAGGCGCTGAAGCCCTGACCCAGTACTTC	CASKTRTGAEALTQYF
TRBJ2-7	-	TRBV25-1	-	TGTGCCAGCAGTGAATACAAGGGGGGCTACGAGCAGTACTTC	CASSEYKGGYEQYF
TRBJ2-7	TRBD1	TRBV6-6	-	TGTGCCAGCAGACCCGGTGGGACAGAGACCTACGAGCAGTACTTC	CASRPGGTETYEQYF
TRBJ1-1	-	TRBV27	-	TGTGCCAGCAGTTCTCGAGAGGTCACTGAAGCTTTCTTT	CASSSREVTEAFF
TRBJ2-2	TRBD2	TRBV11-2	-	TGTGCCAGCAGCTTGGTAGCGGGAGCTCCGGACGGGGAGCTGTTTTTT	CASSLVAGAPDGELFF
TRBJ2-2	TRBD1	TRBV6-5	-	TGTGCCAGCAGTTATCGACAGGGTTGGGGGGAGCTGTTTTTT	CASSYRQGWGELFF
TRBJ1-1	TRBD1	TRBV4-1	-	TGCGCCAGCAGCCAAGAACCCAGGGGGTGGAGCACTGAAGCTTTCTTT	CASSQEPRGWSTEAFF
TRBJ2-7	-	TRBV5-6	once	TGTGCCAGCAGCTTTACAGGGACTAACTCTTACGAGCAGTACTTC	CASSFTGTNSYEQYF
TRBJ1-2	-	TRBV27	-	TGTGCCAGCAGTTTAAGTCTAGCTGGAGGCTACACCTTC	CASSLSLAGGYTF
TRBJ2-7	-	TRBV30	-	TGTGCCTGGAGTGTAGACCGAGCCTACGAGCAGTACTTC	CAWSVDRAYEQYF
TRBJ2-1	-	TRBV9	-	TGTGCCAGCAGCGTAGGCGGTCTGGACAATGAGCAGTTCTTC	CASSVGGLDNEQFF
TRBJ2-7	TRBD2	TRBV6-1	-	TGTGCCAGCAGTGAAAGCCTAGCGGGAGGCTACGAGCAGTACTTC	CASSESLAGGYEQYF
TRBJ2-7	-	TRBV7-8	-	TGTGCCAGCAGCTCCGAACAGGACGGAGCCTACGAGCAGTACTTC	CASSSEQDGAYEQYF
TRBJ2-5	TRBD1	TRBV2	-	TGTGCCAGCAGGGACAGGGGGCGAGAGACCCAGTACTTC	CASRDRGRETQYF
TRBJ2-1	-	TRBV21-1	-	TGTGCCAGCAGCCATATTGAGGGATGGGATGGGCGTCGAGAGCAGTTCTTC	CASSHIEGWDGRREQFF
TRBJ2-3	-	TRBV28	-	TGTGCCAGCAGTTTATCTGAGGGCGGGTTTAGCACAGATACGCAGTATTTT	CASSLSEGGFSTDTQYF
TRBJ1-5	TRBD1	TRBV28	once	TGTGCCAGCATAGACAGGGGACTCGGTCAGCCCCAGCATTTT	CASIDRGLGQPQHF
TRBJ2-7	TRBD2	TRBV7-2	-	TGTGCCAGCCGCCAAGGCAGCGGGAGCTCCTACGAGCAGTACTTC	CASRQGSGSSYEQYF
TRBJ2-5	-	TRBV14	-	TGTGCCAGCAGCCAAGGGGAAACGAAATGGGAGACCCAGTACTTC	CASSQGETKWETQYF
TRBJ2-1	TRBD2	TRBV30	-	TGTGCCTGGAGTGTCAGCGGGAGGGCCCTCAATGAGCAGTTCTTC	CAWSVSGRALNEQFF
TRBJ1-5	-	TRBV21-1	once	TGTGCCAGCAGCCCCCAGGACAGGGGTTATAGCAATCAGCCCCAGCATTTT	CASSPQDRGYSNQPQHF
TRBJ2-1	-	TRBV7-8	-	TGTGCCAGCGAACACCAGCGCTACAATGAGCAGTTCTTC	CASEHQRYNEQFF
TRBJ2-2	TRBD1	TRBV15	-	TGTGCCACACAGGGGGACACCGGGGAGCTGTTTTTT	CATQGDTGELFF
TRBJ1-3	-	TRBV7-2	once	TGTGCCAGCAGTCCAGGGTTCGGAAACACCATATATTTT	CASSPGFGNTIYF
TRBJ2-7	-	TRBV9	-	TGTGCCAGCAGCGTAGATGGCGTAAGTATCAACGAGCAGTACTTC	CASSVDGVSINEQYF
TRBJ2-3	-	TRBV6-6	-	TGTGCCAGCAGTTCCGTTGCGGCAGAACTCACAGATACGCAGTATTTT	CASSSVAAELTDTQYF
TRBJ2-7	TRBD1	TRBV27	-	TGTGCCAGCAGCAGGGACAGCAATATCTACGAGCAGTACTTC	CASSRDSNIYEQYF
TRBJ1-5	-	TRBV7-8	-	TGTGCCAGCAGCTTAGTAACGGACTATAGCAATCAGCCCCAGCATTTT	CASSLVTDYSNQPQHF
TRBJ1-1	TRBD1	TRBV29-1	-	TGCAGCGGAACAGCACAGGGGCCGAACACTGAAGCTTTCTTT	CSGTAQGPNTEAFF
TRBJ2-7	TRBD2	TRBV9	-	TGTGCCAGCAGCGTAGGGGGACTAGCGGGGGCCTACGAGCAGTACTTC	CASSVGGLAGAYEQYF
TRBJ1-4	-	TRBV27	-	TGTGCCAGCTCCGTGGGGGGGTCAAATGAAAAACTGTTTTTT	CASSVGGSNEKLFF
TRBJ1-3	TRBD1	TRBV9	-	TGTGCCAGCAGCGGGGGACAGGGTTGGGAAAACACCATATATTTT	CASSGGQGWENTIYF
TRBJ2-1	-	TRBV6-5	-	TGTGCCAGCAGTTACGAACCGCGGGGCTCCTACAATGAGCAGTTCTTC	CASSYEPRGSYNEQFF